This TCR beta chain derives from a study of control samples from healthy donors and cancer patients. Clones were sequenced by immunoSEQ multiplex PCR, and TCRdb holds only the in-frame ones, with some missing. The sample holds approximately 170,000 clones, around 92% seen once. The CDR3 consists of 13 residues. The V end lost 3 bases, the J end lost 5 bases, and 10 bases lay between the germline ends. Germline assignment: CDR1 LNHDA and CDR2 SQIVND (reference sequence). This clonotype was sampled from a woman aged 25 to 39 in good health. The rearrangement uses TRBV19 and TRBJ1-2; the D gene is possibly TRBD1 (5 bases). The sequencing sample was made of blood. CDR3 region: CASSMGPGYGYTF. CDR3 sequence (DNA): TGTGCCAGTAGTATGGGCCCAGGGTATGGCTACACCTTC.